The entry that follows covers one T cell receptor (beta chain) sequence. The CDR3 contains 13 residues. Germline values: CDR1 SEHNR, CDR2 FQNEAQ (reference sequence). V lost 8 bases, J lost 3 bases, and 13 bases lay in between. For TCRbeta, the library was prepared with unique molecular identifiers. One entry per CDR3 protein, called by TCRdb with MiXCR from the PCR reads. This table has 490,000 or so distinct CDR3 sequences, under 15% appearing once. This specimen belongs to a study of T-cell reconstitution after alpha-beta-depleted transplantation in children. Source: PBMCs from the stem cell graft donor, taken from the stem cell graft. The clonotype originates from a human donor who donated a stem cell graft to a child with combined immunodeficiency. The rearrangement joins TRBV7-9 to TRBJ2-5, with D possibly matching TRBD2 (6 bases). The CDR3 region has the DNA TGTGCCAGCGACTCGGGAGACGAAGAGACCCAGTACTTC. Translated: CASDSGDEETQYF.